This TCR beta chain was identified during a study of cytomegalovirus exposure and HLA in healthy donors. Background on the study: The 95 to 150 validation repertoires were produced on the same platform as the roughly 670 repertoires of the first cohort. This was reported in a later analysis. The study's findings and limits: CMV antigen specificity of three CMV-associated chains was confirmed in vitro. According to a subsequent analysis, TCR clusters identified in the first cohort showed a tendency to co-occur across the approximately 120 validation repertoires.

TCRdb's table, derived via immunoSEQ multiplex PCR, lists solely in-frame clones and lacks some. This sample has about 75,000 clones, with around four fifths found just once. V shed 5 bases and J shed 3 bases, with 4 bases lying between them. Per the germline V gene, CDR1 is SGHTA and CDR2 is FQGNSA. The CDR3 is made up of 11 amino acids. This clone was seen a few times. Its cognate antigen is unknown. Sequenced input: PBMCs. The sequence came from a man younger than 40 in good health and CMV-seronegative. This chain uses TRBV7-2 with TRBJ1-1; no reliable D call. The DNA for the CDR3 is TGTGCCAGCAGCCGGGACACTGAAGCTTTCTTT. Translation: CASSRDTEAFF.